This entry features one T cell receptor beta chain sequence. What was amplified from RNA transcripts were TCR beta CDR3 regions. First-round RT-PCR targeting the TCR CDR3 was performed with the HTBI primer set. TCRdb re-analysed the multiplex PCR reads in MiXCR, keeping a single row per CDR3 protein. The data hold some 530,000 distinct CDR3 sequences, with under 25% observed a single time. Trimming stripped 4 bases from V and 0 bases from J, with 19 bases between. The CDR3 totals 17 residues. Germline V lookup: CDR1 SGHKS, CDR2 YYEKEE (reference sequence). Each ophthalmopathy patient scored at least 3 on the Clinical Activity Score and at least 4 on NOSPECS grade, with duration under 3 months. The study excluded patients with uncontrolled infection, other autoimmune disease, pregnancy or lactation. The PBMCs had their origin in 8.5 to 10 ml of fresh peripheral blood. These data are taken from a study of T cells in Graves' hyperthyroidism and ophthalmopathy.

What was sequenced was blood. The chain uses TRBV5-5 and TRBJ1-2; a possible D gene is TRBD1 (6 bases). This TCR was recovered from a woman between 70 and 85 years old with Graves' ophthalmopathy. The CDR3 spells CASSHEQTGVANYGYTF. As DNA, the CDR3 is TGTGCCAGCAGCCATGAACAGACAGGAGTAGCTAACTATGGCTACACCTTC. The full variable domain, its missing parts supplied by reference TRBV5-5 and TRBJ1-2, is DAGVTQSPTHLIKTRGQQVTLRCSPISGHKSVSWYQQVLGQGPQFIFQYYEKEERGRGNFPDRFSARQFPNYSSELNVNALLLGDSALYLCASSHEQTGVANYGYTFGSGTRLTVV.